This TCR beta chain appears in the sequencing data of a study of tumor-infiltrating lymphocytes in glioblastoma multiforme. Germline loops: CDR1 MNHNS, CDR2 SASEGT. The CDR3 loop spans 14 amino acids. Multiple V-beta primers and a C-beta primer amplified TCRB from RNA. TCRdb called the multiplex PCR reads again in MiXCR, with one record for every CDR3 protein. Counted here are 9,500 to 13,000 distinct CDR3 sequences, around two thirds occurring once; the ten biggest clones make up 25% to 35%. This chain joins TRBV6-1 and TRBJ2-3, with TRBD2 identical over 8 bases. The receptor comes from a male donor with glioblastoma. Sequencing input: brain tumor tissue. The CDR3 region has the DNA TGTGCTAGCGGGGAAGCCATTAGCACAGATACGCAGTATTTT. Protein sequence: CASGEAISTDTQYF.